One and the same sample provided the 14 T cell receptor beta chains below, sequenced in a study of blood T cell repertoires in COVID-19. Clones were sequenced by immunoSEQ multiplex PCR, and TCRdb holds only the in-frame ones, with some missing. Among 110,000 or so clones listed, approximately 90% were seen once. Sequenced sample: peripheral blood. These receptors all come from a woman between 45 and 60 years old with acute or convalescent COVID-19.

This clone came up a few times. The chain uses TRBV19 and TRBJ1-2, with 8 bases identical to TRBD1. V shed 10 bases, J shed 3 bases, and the junction held 13 bases outside the gene matches. CDR1 and CDR2 (germline): LNHDA, SQIVND (reference sequence). The CDR3 contains 15 residues. DNA for the CDR3: TGTGCCACCGAATTCGGACAGGGCGGGCACTATGGCTACACCTTC. Its translation: CATEFGQGGHYGYTF.

This chain links TRBV3-1 (or the pseudogene TRBV3-2) with TRBJ2-3; D gene uncertain. V was cut by 2 bases and J by 3 bases, with 9 bases left in between. Germline CDR1 and CDR2: LGHDT and YNNKEL (reference sequence). This CDR3 has 14 residues. The chain's CDR3 is CASSQTHRTDTQYF. The CDR3 DNA is TGTGCCAGCAGCCAAACCCATAGAACAGATACGCAGTATTTT.

The V call is TRBV14, the J call TRBJ2-1; 14 bases match TRBD2. This CDR3 is 13 amino acids long. V dropped 3 bases and J dropped 15; count of bases not matched to a gene: 4. The germline V gene encodes CDR1 SGHDN and CDR2 FVKESK. The CDR3 bases are TGTGCCAGCAGCCAGGGGACTAGCGGGGGATTGTTCTTC. This codes for CASSQGTSGGLFF.

The chain employs TRBV23-1 and TRBJ1-1, with 10 bases identical to TRBD1. TRBV23-1 is noted as an ORF with a role that remains uncertain. V dropped 3 bases and J dropped 1; count of bases not matched to a gene: 8. The CDR3 totals 17 residues. The CDR3, as DNA: TGCGCCAGCAGTCATTCGGACAGGGGGTTGGGGAACACTGAAGCTTTCTTT. Protein: CASSHSDRGLGNTEAFF.

This chain links TRBV6-5 with TRBJ1-5; a weak D match, TRBD1 (5 bases). Trimming cost V 4 bases and J 7 bases, with 20 bases left between them. The CDR3 contains 16 residues. Germline V lookup: CDR1 MNHEY, CDR2 SVGAGI. The CDR3 reads CASSSSPGQGGQPQHF. The CDR3 DNA follows: TGTGCCAGCAGTTCCTCGCCGGGGCAGGGAGGACAGCCCCAGCATTTT.

The table lists this clone with a count of one. The V and J genes are TRBV4-3 and TRBJ2-1, with a tentative D call TRBD2 (5 bases). V lost 0 bases and J 1 base, leaving 10 bases between the germline ends. The CDR3 sequence is 16 residues long. CDR1 is LGHNA, CDR2 YSLEER, per germline. CDR3: CASSQDSSNSYNEQFF. The CDR3 DNA reads as TGCGCCAGCAGCCAAGATTCTAGCAATTCCTACAATGAGCAGTTCTTC.

The V and J genes are TRBV6-5 and TRBJ2-7; 10 nucleotides line up with TRBD2. Per the germline V gene, CDR1 is MNHEY and CDR2 is SVGAGI. V shed 5 bases, J shed 4 bases, and the junction held 5 bases outside the gene matches. This CDR3 is built from 14 residues. Written as DNA, the CDR3 is TGTGCCAGCAGTCTAGCGGGAGTAACGTACGAGCAGTACTTC. It translates to CASSLAGVTYEQYF.

The chain is built from TRBV4-2 and TRBJ2-7; 8 bases are shared with TRBD1. The CDR3 extends over 15 amino acids. J lost 3 bases, V lost 1 base, and 5 bases had no gene match. Germline V gene lookup returns CDR1 LGHNA and CDR2 YNFKEQ. This chain's CDR3 is CASSQAGTGIYEQYF. CDR3 DNA sequence: TGTGCCAGCAGCCAAGCCGGGACAGGTATCTACGAGCAGTACTTC.

This clone was counted a few times. The chain uses TRBV24-1 and TRBJ1-1, with D tentatively TRBD1 (5 bases). V lost 2 bases to trimming and J lost 3 bases, with 12 bases between them. CDR3 size: 15 residues. CDR1 and CDR2 from the germline V gene are KGHDR and SFDVKD. CDR3 in DNA: TGTGCCACCAGTGATTCGTCGGGGGGGGACACTGAAGCTTTCTTT. This codes for CATSDSSGGDTEAFF.

The rearrangement links TRBV5-8 to TRBJ2-1; TRBD2 might be the D (6 bases). Germline CDR1 and CDR2: SGHTS and YDEGEE. The CDR3 is made up of 15 amino acids. Trimming removed 2 bases from V and 8 bases from J, with 17 bases in between. Written as DNA, the CDR3 is TGTGCCAGCAGCTTTTTTCCGTCCGGGGGTGATGAGCAGTTCTTC. Residues: CASSFFPSGGDEQFF.

The gene calls are TRBV5-6 and TRBJ2-2; 12 positions match TRBD2. From germline, CDR1 is SGHDT and CDR2 YYEEEE. After removal of 4 bases from V and 8 bases from J, the junction contained 9 bases not matched to a gene. The CDR3 consists of 16 residues. The CDR3 DNA reads as TGTGCCAGCAGCCCAGGACTAGCGGGGATCGCGGGGGAGCTGTTTTTT. Protein: CASSPGLAGIAGELFF.

The V gene is TRBV10-3, the J gene TRBJ2-5; D perhaps matches TRBD2 (5 bases). The CDR3 contains 13 residues. CDR1 and CDR2 (germline): ENHRY, SYGVKD. V was trimmed by 10 bases and J by 2 bases, leaving 14 bases between them. CDR3: CATGMGGQETQYF. CDR3 nucleotide sequence: TGTGCCACGGGGATGGGCGGGCAAGAGACCCAGTACTTC.

The CDR3 is CASSDSGSDTQYF. CDR3 sequence (DNA): TGTGCCAGCAGTGATTCCGGGTCAGATACGCAGTATTTT. The chain recombines TRBV2 with TRBJ2-3; D unclear. Germline CDR1 and CDR2: SNHLY and FYNNEI. Trimming stripped 3 bases from V and 4 bases from J, with 8 bases between. CDR3 length equals 13 residues.

The V and J genes are TRBV3-1 (or the pseudogene TRBV3-2) and TRBJ2-3; tentative D call: TRBD2 (6 bases). Germline CDR1 and CDR2: LGHDT and YNNKEL (reference sequence). The CDR3 is made up of 18 amino acids. Deletions cut 1 base from V and 1 base from J, with 18 bases between. The CDR3 DNA reads as TGTGCCAGCAGCCAAGGATTTTTACGTGGAGGGCGCACAGATACGCAGTATTTT. Its translation: CASSQGFLRGGRTDTQYF.